Below are 28 T cell receptor beta chains sequenced from a single sample in a study of CD8 T cells in Susac syndrome (dated by TCRdb to about 2019). Libraries were prepared through the immunoSEQ multiplex PCR assay. RNA was extracted using the RNeasy kit, and roughly 0.5 to 1 ug of the RNA was reverse transcribed with random hexamers. TCRdb trimmed public reads at Q25 via fastp, called clones via MiXCR and kept in-frame beta chains. Rows with a matching CDR3 protein are joined into one entry that keeps the most common DNA and genes. This sample gives 150,000 or so distinct CDR3 sequences in total; about 94% of them show up just once. Jointly, the top ten make up just over 0.13% of the sample. The specimen was CD4+ T cells from PBMCs. Every receptor here comes from a human donor in good health.

The CDR3 sequence: CASSLRAGSSYNEQFF. CDR3 nucleotides: TGTGCCAGCAGCTTGCGAGCGGGGAGCTCCTACAATGAGCAGTTCTTC. This chain joins TRBV7-2 and TRBJ2-1; 7 bases are a match to TRBD2. Germline V gene data show CDR1 as SGHTA and CDR2 as FQGNSA. This CDR3 has 16 residues. Trimming took 3 bases from V and 0 from J; bases not matched to a gene: 5.

The V gene is TRBV15, the J gene TRBJ1-2; D possibly corresponds to TRBD1 (6 bases). The germline V gene encodes CDR1 LNHNV and CDR2 YYDKDF (reference sequence). The V and J ends lost 6 bases and 4 bases respectively, with 12 bases between them. The CDR3 has 13 residues. The CDR3 sequence is CATSGGLGYGYTF. For the CDR3, the DNA is TGTGCCACCAGTGGGGGGCTCGGCTATGGCTACACCTTC.

V gene TRBV2 combines with J gene TRBJ2-3; TRBD1 agrees at 7 bases. The germline gives CDR1 SNHLY, CDR2 FYNNEI. The CDR3 covers 15 residues. Trimming took 3 bases from V and 4 from J; bases not matched to a gene: 7. CDR3 in amino acids: CASSEQGQGADTQYF. The CDR3 DNA follows: TGTGCCAGCAGTGAGCAGGGGCAGGGGGCAGATACGCAGTATTTT.

The chain uses TRBV28 and TRBJ1-3; D is uncertain. Deletions cut 3 bases from V and 0 bases from J, with 9 bases between. The germline gives CDR1 MDHEN, CDR2 SYDVKM. The CDR3 extends over 15 amino acids. The CDR3 loop is CASSLAFYSGNTIYF. Here the CDR3 DNA reads TGTGCCAGCAGTTTGGCGTTCTACTCTGGAAACACCATATATTTT.

The V gene is TRBV9, the J gene TRBJ2-6; 9 bases align to TRBD1. Germline V CDR1 and CDR2: SGDLS, YYNGEE. V gave up 2 bases and J gave up 4 bases; unmatched junction bases: 4. The CDR3 spans 16 residues. Written as DNA, the CDR3 is TGTGCCAGCAGCGTCACAGGGGGCACCGGGGCCAACGTCCTGACTTTC. It specifies CASSVTGGTGANVLTF.

J is TRBJ1-2 and V is TRBV5-1; tentative D call: TRBD1 (5 bases). The germline gives CDR1 SGHRS, CDR2 YFSETQ. With 2 bases removed from V and 5 bases from J, the gap between germline ends came to 16 bases. The CDR3 sequence is 15 residues long. The CDR3 coding sequence is TGCGCCAGCAGCTTAGGGGAAGACAGAGCTTATGGCTACACCTTC. This gives the protein CASSLGEDRAYGYTF. The full variable domain, its missing parts supplied by reference TRBV5-1 and TRBJ1-2, is KAGVTQTPRYLIKTRGQQVTLSCSPISGHRSVSWYQQTPGQGLQFLFEYFSETQRNKGNFPGRFSGRQFSNSRSEMNVSTLELGDSALYLCASSLGEDRAYGYTFGSGTRLTVV.

J is TRBJ2-5 and V is TRBV2; TRBD2 matches at 10 bases. Germline V gene sequence: CDR1 SNHLY, CDR2 FYNNEI. The V gene end was trimmed by 5 bases and the J gene end by 5 bases; junction bases not matched to a gene: 11. The CDR3 covers 16 residues. CDR3 region: CASSPTSGARGETQYF. The CDR3, as DNA: TGTGCCAGCAGTCCTACTAGCGGGGCCCGGGGGGAGACCCAGTACTTC.

The chain couples TRBV5-1 to TRBJ2-7, with TRBD1 as a possible D gene (6 bases). The CDR3 consists of 14 residues. The germline V gene has CDR1 SGHRS and CDR2 YFSETQ. The V end lost 3 bases, the J end lost 5 bases, and 15 bases lay between the germline ends. The CDR3 sequence is CASSSIRGSHEQYF. For the CDR3, the DNA is TGCGCCAGCAGCTCCATCAGGGGTTCCCACGAGCAGTACTTC. Drawing the rest from reference TRBV5-1 and TRBJ2-7, the complete variable domain is KAGVTQTPRYLIKTRGQQVTLSCSPISGHRSVSWYQQTPGQGLQFLFEYFSETQRNKGNFPGRFSGRQFSNSRSEMNVSTLELGDSALYLCASSSIRGSHEQYFGPGTRLTVT.

The chain employs TRBV15 and TRBJ2-5; 8 bases match TRBD1. This CDR3 spans 14 amino acids. Trimming removed 3 bases from V and 7 bases from J; junction bases left unmatched: 7. Germline V CDR1 and CDR2: LNHNV, YYDKDF (reference sequence). The CDR3: CATSRDRTGSTQYF. CDR3 sequence (DNA): TGTGCCACCAGCAGGGACCGGACAGGGTCGACCCAGTACTTC.

V usage is TRBV7-2 and J usage is TRBJ2-5; TRBD1 matches 8 bases. Germline V gene sequence: CDR1 SGHTA, CDR2 FQGNSA. The CDR3 has 15 residues. The ends lost 5 bases at V and 4 bases at J; junction bases unmatched: 9. The DNA of the CDR3 is TGTGCCAGCAGCACGGACAGGGCGGGGCGAGAGACCCAGTACTTC. Amino acids: CASSTDRAGRETQYF.

The chain uses TRBV29-1 and TRBJ2-5; no clear D gene. Trimming removed 4 bases from V and 3 bases from J, with 9 bases in between. CDR1 and CDR2 (germline): SQVTM, ANQGSEA. This CDR3 has 12 amino acids. CDR3 coding DNA: TGCAGCGTTGTCGGTGTGGAAGAGACCCAGTACTTC. It is translated as CSVVGVEETQYF.

The chain has TRBV6-2 or TRBV6-3 and TRBJ2-2; 8 nucleotides align to TRBD2. The junction had 2 bases not matched to a gene; V was cut back by 7 bases and J by 1 base. Germline values: CDR1 MNHEY, CDR2 SVGEGT. CDR3 length: 14 residues. CDR3 sequence reads: CASKSGGNTGELFF. As DNA, the CDR3 is TGTGCCAGCAAGAGCGGGGGGAACACCGGGGAGCTGTTTTTT.

This CDR3 reads CASTLSSGGTGELFF. CDR3 in DNA: TGTGCCAGCACCCTCTCTAGCGGGGGCACCGGGGAGCTGTTTTTT. The chain combines TRBV2 with TRBJ2-2, with TRBD2 matching 10 bases. V shed 7 bases and J 4 bases; nucleotides not matched to a gene: 6. CDR1 is SNHLY and CDR2 is FYNNEI in the germline V gene. The CDR3 is 15 residues long.

The rearrangement uses TRBV6-2 or TRBV6-3 and TRBJ1-4; D may be TRBD1 (5 bases). The CDR3 sequence is 13 residues long. Trimming removed 6 bases at V and 4 bases at J, with 9 bases between. Germline V gene lookup returns CDR1 MNHEY and CDR2 SVGEGT. As DNA, the CDR3 is TGTGCCAGCAGACACGACAGTAATGAAAAACTGTTTTTT. This sequence encodes CASRHDSNEKLFF.

This chain uses TRBV12-3 or TRBV12-4 with TRBJ2-1; D is uncertain. The CDR3 extends over 14 amino acids. V was shortened by 1 base and J by 4 bases, with 8 bases between the two germline ends. For the CDR3, the DNA is TGTGCCAGCAGTTTAGGTCCCCATTACAATGAGCAGTTCTTC. This gives the protein CASSLGPHYNEQFF.

CDR3 in amino acids: CASSIQRGEDTQYF. Here the CDR3 DNA reads TGTGCCAGTAGTATCCAGCGGGGGGAGGATACGCAGTATTTT. V is TRBV19 and J is TRBJ2-3, with 9 bases lining up with TRBD2. CDR1 and CDR2 (germline): LNHDA, SQIVND (reference sequence). The CDR3 sequence is 14 residues long. The V gene end was trimmed by 3 bases and the J gene end by 6 bases; junction bases not matched to a gene: 4.

The J gene is TRBJ2-4, the V gene TRBV9, with a weak D call TRBD2 (6 bases). The ends were cut back, 3 bases at V and 5 bases at J, with 9 bases in the middle. The V gene's germline CDR1 is SGDLS and CDR2 YYNGEE. This CDR3 has 13 residues. The CDR3 coding sequence is TGTGCCAGCAGCGAGACTAGAGAAAACATTCAGTACTTC. This gives the protein CASSETRENIQYF.

This chain uses TRBV6-6 with TRBJ2-5; 7 nucleotides align to TRBD2. This CDR3 has 13 residues. Germline V gives CDR1 MNHNY, CDR2 SVGAGI (reference sequence). Losses at the gene ends were 2 bases for V and 3 bases for J; bases not matched to a gene: 0. In nucleotides, the CDR3 is TGTGCCAGCAGTTACGCGGGGGAAGAGACCCAGTACTTC. Amino acids: CASSYAGEETQYF.

This rearrangement joins TRBV12-3 or TRBV12-4 to TRBJ1-1; no clear D gene. V was clipped by 8 bases and J by 0 bases, with 16 bases between them. CDR3 length equals 15 residues. In nucleotides, the CDR3 is TGTGCCAGCGAACCCTTGGGGTTCTTGAACACTGAAGCTTTCTTT. It yields the protein CASEPLGFLNTEAFF.

V is TRBV2 and J is TRBJ2-3; D ambiguous. This CDR3 region has 14 residues. The germline CDR1 and CDR2 sequences are SNHLY and FYNNEI. Trimming took off 2 bases at V and 1 base at J, with 7 bases between the two ends. In DNA, the CDR3 is TGTGCCAGCAGTGAAAACCCAGGCACAGATACGCAGTATTTT. It encodes CASSENPGTDTQYF.

In its sample, this clonotype was seen once. CDR3 sequence: CASSSIQAGGPDEQFF. CDR3 nucleotides: TGTGCCAGCAGCTCAATCCAGGCGGGGGGGCCGGATGAGCAGTTCTTC. The V gene is TRBV13, the J gene TRBJ2-1, with TRBD2 identical over 9 bases. V was clipped by 4 bases and J by 8 bases; unmatched bases: 12. CDR1 is PRHDT and CDR2 is FYEKMQ in the germline V gene (reference sequence). The CDR3 consists of 16 residues.

The rearrangement joins TRBV5-1 to TRBJ2-5, with 9 nucleotides matching TRBD1. Per the germline V gene, CDR1 is SGHRS and CDR2 is YFSETQ. The CDR3 sequence is 14 residues long. J was trimmed by 4 bases and V by 10 bases; bases with no gene match: 11. The CDR3 sequence: CAGGTGSDPETQYF. CDR3 in DNA: TGCGCCGGGGGGACAGGGTCGGATCCAGAGACCCAGTACTTC.

The table lists this clonotype with a few counts. The gene calls are TRBV6-5 and TRBJ2-7, with D maybe TRBD1 (6 bases). This CDR3 is built from 16 residues. Per germline, CDR1 MNHEY and CDR2 SVGAGI. Between the trimmed V and J ends, which lost 0 bases and 9 bases, there was a span of 21 bases. CDR3 sequence reads: CASSYSIGLRGSGQYF. In DNA, the CDR3 is TGTGCCAGCAGTTACTCGATCGGTTTGAGGGGGTCAGGGCAGTACTTC.

This chain uses TRBV20-1 with TRBJ1-2; 10 nucleotides agree with TRBD1. The V and J ends lost 3 bases and 14 bases, in that order; junction bases with no gene match: 9. The CDR3 has 12 residues. Germline V gene sequence: CDR1 DFQATT, CDR2 SNEGSKA (reference sequence). As DNA, the CDR3 is TGCAGTGCTAGTGACACCGGACAGGGGGGAACCTTC. This encodes CSASDTGQGGTF.

This clonotype was picked up one time. The chain couples TRBV6-6 to TRBJ1-5; D might be TRBD1 (5 bases). The germline V gene encodes CDR1 MNHNY and CDR2 SVGAGI (reference sequence). V was trimmed by 2 bases and J by 1 base, leaving 9 bases between them. CDR3 length: 15 amino acids. As DNA, the CDR3 is TGTGCCAGCAGTTACACGAGGGGCAGCAATCAGCCCCAGCATTTT. Its translation is CASSYTRGSNQPQHF.

This clonotype was observed a few times. J is TRBJ2-7 and V is TRBV6-1; 9 bases are a match to TRBD2. Per the germline V gene, CDR1 is MNHNS and CDR2 is SASEGT. Trimming took 5 bases from V and 2 from J; bases not matched to a gene: 7. The length of the CDR3 is 15 residues. CDR3 region: CASSRPTSGTYEQYF. CDR3 DNA: TGTGCCAGCAGTCGCCCGACTAGCGGAACCTACGAGCAGTACTTC.

This chain joins TRBV3-1 and TRBJ1-1, with 9 positions matching TRBD1. The CDR3 consists of 14 residues. CDR1 is LGHDT and CDR2 is YNNKEL in the germline V gene (reference sequence). After removal of 2 bases from V and 8 bases from J, the junction contained 6 bases not matched to a gene. The CDR3 nucleotides are TGTGCCAGCAGCCAACTATATGGGACAGGGGAAGCTTTCTTT. Its translation is CASSQLYGTGEAFF.

The CDR3 here is CAISEGSGTPRETQYF. The CDR3 nucleotides read TGTGCCATCAGCGAGGGTTCCGGGACACCTAGGGAGACCCAGTACTTC. The chain links TRBV10-3 to TRBJ2-5; perhaps TRBD1 as D (6 bases). The V and J ends lost 6 bases and 5 bases respectively, with 22 bases between them. The germline CDR1 and CDR2 sequences are ENHRY and SYGVKD. The CDR3 runs 16 residues.